Listed here are 21 T cell receptor beta chains from one sample, sequenced in a study. TCRdb used MiXCR to reprocess the RT-PCR reads, holding one entry per CDR3 protein. The sample comprises about 680,000 distinct CDR3 sequences, over 12% of which are singletons, and 3.6% rests with the top ten. The specimen was memory CD4+ T cells from blood. The source is a female donor in good health, serving as a healthy control.

This clonotype came up a few times. The V gene is TRBV12-3 or TRBV12-4, the J gene TRBJ1-1; the D gene is possibly TRBD1 (5 bases). V lost 6 bases and J lost 14, with 22 bases in between. The CDR3 covers 13 residues. In DNA form, the CDR3 reads TGTGCCAGCAGGAGGCCCACGGGGGTGAGTGCGTTCTTT. Protein sequence: CASRRPTGVSAFF.

This chain uses TRBV20-1 with TRBJ1-4; D perhaps matches TRBD1 (5 bases). Deletions cut 4 bases from V and 5 bases from J, with 17 bases between. Per the germline V gene, CDR1 is DFQATT and CDR2 is SNEGSKA (reference sequence). The CDR3 sequence is 15 residues long. The DNA of the CDR3 is TGCAGTGCTACGCGCAGTGGGGCGCGGAATGAAAAACTGTTTTTT. It specifies CSATRSGARNEKLFF.

This clonotype was found many times. The chain couples TRBV27 to TRBJ1-2; D not resolved. V shed 0 bases and J shed 0 bases, with 8 bases lying between them. The CDR3 spans 15 residues. The germline V gene has CDR1 MNHEY and CDR2 SMNVEV (reference sequence). In DNA, the CDR3 is TGTGCCAGCAGTTTATCACGAGCAGCTAACTATGGCTACACCTTC. Protein sequence: CASSLSRAANYGYTF.

This clonotype was observed many times. The chain joins TRBV5-1 to TRBJ2-3, with 10 bases identical to TRBD2. The CDR3 sequence is 15 residues long. Looked up from germline, CDR1 is SGHRS and CDR2 is YFSETQ. V lost 4 bases and J lost 4; bases outside the gene matches: 6. This CDR3 reads CASSVAGGVPDTQYF. The CDR3 coding sequence is TGCGCCAGCAGCGTAGCGGGAGGTGTCCCAGATACGCAGTATTTT.

The chain carries TRBV20-1 and TRBJ2-1, with TRBD2 matching 7 bases. Germline V gene sequence: CDR1 DFQATT, CDR2 SNEGSKA (reference sequence). V lost 0 bases, J lost 7 bases, and 21 bases stayed unmatched. The CDR3 length is 19 residues. This chain's CDR3 is CSARDWGGVASSIENEQFF. CDR3 in DNA: TGCAGTGCTAGAGACTGGGGGGGGGTGGCGTCGTCGATTGAGAATGAGCAGTTCTTC.

The DNA for the CDR3 is TGCAGTGGCTCCACGACAAGCGGGGAATACGAGCAGTACTTC. Protein sequence: CSGSTTSGEYEQYF. The chain is built from TRBV20-1 and TRBJ2-7; 7 positions match TRBD2. CDR3 length: 14 residues. V gave up 7 bases and J gave up 4 bases; unmatched junction bases: 13. Germline CDR1 is DFQATT and CDR2 is SNEGSKA (reference sequence).

This clonotype was observed a few times. This sequence joins TRBV6-5 and TRBJ1-1; no reliable D call. Trimming took off 0 bases at V and 3 bases at J, with 14 bases between the two ends. The CDR3 is 16 amino acids. CDR1 is MNHEY and CDR2 is SVGAGI in the germline V gene. The CDR3 nucleotides are TGTGCCAGCAGTTACTCGATCCGGGAAACCTACACTGAAGCTTTCTTT. The encoded protein is CASSYSIRETYTEAFF.

There are a few counts of this clonotype. The chain employs TRBV9 and TRBJ2-3, with a weak D call TRBD1 (6 bases). The CDR3 has 13 amino acids. Trimming pared 4 bases from V and 4 bases from J, leaving 10 bases between. Germline V lookup: CDR1 SGDLS, CDR2 YYNGEE. CDR3 DNA: TGTGCCAGCAGCCCCTACAGGGCAGATACGCAGTATTTT. It encodes CASSPYRADTQYF.

This clonotype was observed many times. The genes are TRBV4-3 and TRBJ1-5, with D maybe TRBD1 (6 bases). Germline-derived CDR1 and CDR2 are LGHNA and YSLEER. The V gene lost 1 base and the J gene lost 6 bases, with 10 bases spanning the gap. The CDR3 length is 14 residues. The CDR3, as DNA: TGCGCCAGCAGCCAAGGACAGGCTGGTCAGCCCCAGCATTTT. Translation gives CASSQGQAGQPQHF.

This clonotype occurred a few times. The chain combines TRBV5-4 with TRBJ2-3; D call uncertain. The CDR3 covers 15 residues. The ends were cut back, 1 base at V and 2 bases at J, with 11 bases in the middle. Per germline, CDR1 SGHNT and CDR2 YYREEE (reference sequence). The CDR3 DNA reads as TGTGCCAGCAGCTTGCCTTCTAGGGCCACAGATACGCAGTATTTT. Translation gives CASSLPSRATDTQYF.

The chain uses TRBV25-1 and TRBJ2-5; D gene unclear. The CDR3 has 13 residues. The germline V gene encodes CDR1 MGHDK and CDR2 SYGVNS. V lost 2 bases and J 8 bases, leaving 12 bases between the germline ends. The CDR3 DNA reads as TGTGCCAGCAGTGAAGCCAGTCTGGATACCCAGTACTTC. It encodes CASSEASLDTQYF.

This clonotype was recorded a few times. The chain joins TRBV2 to TRBJ2-1, with D perhaps matching TRBD2 (5 bases). Per the germline V gene, CDR1 is SNHLY and CDR2 is FYNNEI. With 7 bases removed from V and 4 bases from J, the gap between germline ends came to 17 bases. This CDR3 has 15 residues. The CDR3 bases are TGTGCCAGCAATCGGCGTTCCAGCGGTTACAATGAGCAGTTCTTC. Protein product: CASNRRSSGYNEQFF.

The chain is built from TRBV3-1 and TRBJ2-7, with D perhaps given as TRBD1 or TRBD2 (6 bases each). V lost 0 bases to trimming and J lost 3 bases, with 15 bases between them. Germline CDR1 is LGHDT and CDR2 is YNNKEL (reference sequence). There are 16 residues in the CDR3. This CDR3 reads CASSQEASARGYEQYF. The CDR3 DNA reads TGTGCCAGCAGCCAAGAAGCTAGCGCCAGGGGCTACGAGCAGTACTTC.

Many counts were recorded for this clonotype. The rearrangement joins TRBV5-1 to TRBJ2-3; 8 bases are shared with TRBD1. V dropped 3 bases and J dropped 2; count of bases not matched to a gene: 11. CDR1 is SGHRS and CDR2 is YFSETQ in the germline V gene. This CDR3 has 17 amino acids. CDR3 in DNA: TGCGCCAGCAGCTCTACTTTTGGGACAGGATCCACAGATACGCAGTATTTT. Translation: CASSSTFGTGSTDTQYF.

This clonotype was counted once. The junction differs from germline at one of its ends, possibly a read error. This sequence joins TRBV12-3 or TRBV12-4 and TRBJ2-7; tentatively, D is TRBD1 or TRBD2 (5 bases each). This CDR3 spans 15 amino acids. The CDR3, as DNA: TGTGCCAGCAGCCTACTAGGTAGAGGGGCCGACGAGCCGTACTTC. It codes for CASSLLGRGADEPYF.

V gene TRBV4-2 combines with J gene TRBJ2-1; 10 bases fit TRBD1. V gave up 3 bases and J gave up 6 bases; unmatched junction bases: 8. Germline lookup yields CDR1 LGHNA and CDR2 YNFKEQ. There are 16 residues in the CDR3. The CDR3 is CASSHHRDRGVNEQFF. The CDR3 DNA follows: TGTGCCAGCAGCCATCACCGGGACAGGGGAGTCAATGAGCAGTTCTTC.

This clonotype has ten or more counts. The rearrangement joins TRBV10-3 to TRBJ1-5; TRBD1 is a possible D gene (5 bases). The CDR3 has 13 residues. Trimming pared 9 bases from V and 7 bases from J, leaving 16 bases between. Germline loops: CDR1 ENHRY, CDR2 SYGVKD. The CDR3 loop reads CAMQEFEGQPQHF. The CDR3 bases are TGTGCCATGCAGGAATTTGAGGGGCAGCCCCAGCATTTT.

J is TRBJ1-5 and V is TRBV6-2 or TRBV6-3, with a tentative D call TRBD1 (5 bases). The CDR3 has 17 amino acids. Germline lookup yields CDR1 MNHEY and CDR2 SVGEGT. V was trimmed by 2 bases and J by 6 bases, leaving 20 bases between them. The DNA for the CDR3 is TGTGCCAGCAGTTACCCGGGGAGGGGCGCGAGGGGTCAGCCCCAGCATTTT. This encodes CASSYPGRGARGQPQHF.

The rearrangement uses TRBV5-1 and TRBJ2-1; 8 bases match TRBD1. This CDR3 comprises 15 residues. Germline V gene data show CDR1 as SGHRS and CDR2 as YFSETQ. The V and J ends lost 1 base and 8 bases, in that order; junction bases with no gene match: 8. This CDR3 is CASSLRGQGGDEQFF. The CDR3 DNA sequence: TGCGCCAGCAGCTTGAGAGGACAGGGCGGGGATGAGCAGTTCTTC.

This chain joins TRBV12-3 or TRBV12-4 and TRBJ1-1; D remains ambiguous. V lost 5 bases, J lost 10 bases, and 11 bases lay in between. The CDR3 length is 11 residues. The CDR3 sequence: CASSRPARAFF. CDR3 bases: TGTGCCAGCAGTCGTCCCGCTCGAGCTTTCTTT.

In nucleotides, the CDR3 is TGTGCCAGCAGCGCCAGGGGTCTGGGGACTGAAGCTTTCTTT. The encoded protein is CASSARGLGTEAFF. The chain combines TRBV7-3 with TRBJ1-1; possibly TRBD1 for D (6 bases). Trimming removed 5 bases at V and 5 bases at J, with 15 bases between. The length of the CDR3 is 14 residues. Germline V gene sequence: CDR1 SGHTA, CDR2 FQGTGA.